This T cell receptor beta chain was recorded in a study of T cells in Graves' hyperthyroidism and ophthalmopathy. Broader study findings: Ophthalmopathy onset followed model prediction by a median approximately 5.9 months.

Amplified TCR beta CDR3 regions derived from RNA transcripts. HTBI primers were employed in a first-round RT-PCR of the TCR CDR3. One entry per CDR3 protein results from TCRdb running MiXCR on the multiplex PCR reads. Of under 650,000 distinct CDR3 sequences in the sample, 15% to 20% were seen once. This clonotype was seen at least ten times. Its antigen remains unidentified. The CDR3 has 14 residues. V lost 8 bases to trimming and J lost 7 bases, with 18 bases between them. CDR1 and CDR2 from the germline V gene are MDHEN and SYDVKM. The study enrolled patients aged 18 to 65 with newly diagnosed hyperthyroidism of under 2 months' duration. Uncontrolled infection, other autoimmune disease, pregnancy or lactation excluded patients.

The chain joins TRBV28 to TRBJ2-1; a weak D match, TRBD1 (6 bases). The sequence derives from a woman younger than 45 with Graves' hyperthyroidism. Sample: blood. The CDR3 bases are TGTGCCAGCTCACCCCCGGGCAGGGGAAATGAGCAGTTCTTC. It encodes CASSPPGRGNEQFF.